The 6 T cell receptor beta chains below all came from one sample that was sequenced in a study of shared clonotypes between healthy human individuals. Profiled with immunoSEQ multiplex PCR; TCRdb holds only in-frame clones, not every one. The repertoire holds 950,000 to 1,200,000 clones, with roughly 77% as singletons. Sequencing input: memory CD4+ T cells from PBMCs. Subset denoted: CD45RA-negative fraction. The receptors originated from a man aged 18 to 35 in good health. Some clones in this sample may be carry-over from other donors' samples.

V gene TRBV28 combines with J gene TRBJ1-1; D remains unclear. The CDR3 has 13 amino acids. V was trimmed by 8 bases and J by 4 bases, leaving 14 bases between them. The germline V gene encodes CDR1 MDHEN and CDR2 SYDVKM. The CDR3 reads CASSTGFGTEAFF. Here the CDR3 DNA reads TGTGCCAGCTCCACGGGGTTTGGCACTGAAGCTTTCTTT.

CDR3 residues: CASSRQTGSNQPQHF. In DNA form, the CDR3 reads TGTGCCAGCAGTCGACAGACAGGTAGCAATCAGCCCCAGCATTTT. This chain links TRBV25-1 with TRBJ1-5; maybe TRBD1 (6 bases). The germline V gene has CDR1 MGHDK and CDR2 SYGVNS. The V gene lost 5 bases and the J gene lost 0 bases, with 11 bases spanning the gap. CDR3 length: 15 amino acids.

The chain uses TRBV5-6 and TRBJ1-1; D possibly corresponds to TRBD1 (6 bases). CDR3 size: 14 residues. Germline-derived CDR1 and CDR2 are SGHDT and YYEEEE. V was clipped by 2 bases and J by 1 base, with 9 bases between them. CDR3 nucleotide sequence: TGTGCCAGCAGCTTAACAGGGAGGAACACTGAAGCTTTCTTT. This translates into CASSLTGRNTEAFF.

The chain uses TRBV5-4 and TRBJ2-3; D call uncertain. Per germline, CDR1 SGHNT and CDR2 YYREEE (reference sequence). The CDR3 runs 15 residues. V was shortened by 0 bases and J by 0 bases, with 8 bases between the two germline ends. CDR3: CASSLATVSTDTQYF. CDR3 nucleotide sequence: TGTGCCAGCAGCTTGGCCACGGTGAGCACAGATACGCAGTATTTT.

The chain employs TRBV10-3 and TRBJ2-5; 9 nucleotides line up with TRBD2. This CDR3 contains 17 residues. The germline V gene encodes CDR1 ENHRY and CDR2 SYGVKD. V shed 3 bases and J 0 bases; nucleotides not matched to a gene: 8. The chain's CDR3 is CAISDLLASGDQETQYF. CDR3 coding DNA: TGTGCCATCAGTGACCTTTTGGCTAGCGGGGACCAAGAGACCCAGTACTTC.

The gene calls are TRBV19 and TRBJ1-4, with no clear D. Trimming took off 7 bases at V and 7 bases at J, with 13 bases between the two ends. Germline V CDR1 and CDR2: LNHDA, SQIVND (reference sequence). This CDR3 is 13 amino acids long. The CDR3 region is CASTPNHVEKLFF. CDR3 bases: TGTGCCAGTACTCCAAACCACGTTGAAAAACTGTTTTTT.